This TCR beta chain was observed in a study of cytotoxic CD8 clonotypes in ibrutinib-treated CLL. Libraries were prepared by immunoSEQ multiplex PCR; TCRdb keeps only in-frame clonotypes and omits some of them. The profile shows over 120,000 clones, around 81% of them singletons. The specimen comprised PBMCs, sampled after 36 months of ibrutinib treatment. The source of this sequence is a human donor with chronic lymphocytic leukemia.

The CDR3 loop reads CASSFAGGPHNQPQHF. CDR3 coding DNA: TGTGCCAGCAGCTTCGCCGGGGGGCCGCACAATCAGCCCCAGCATTTT. The chain couples TRBV27 to TRBJ1-5; TRBD1 might be the D (6 bases). The CDR3 runs to 16 residues. V dropped 6 bases and J dropped 3 bases, with 18 bases sitting between them. Germline V lookup: CDR1 MNHEY, CDR2 SMNVEV (reference sequence).